A single sample gave rise to the 21 T cell receptor beta chains below, sequenced in a study of blood T cell repertoires in COVID-19. Libraries were prepared by immunoSEQ multiplex PCR; TCRdb keeps only in-frame clonotypes and omits some of them. The sample shows tens of thousands of clones, around 85% of them seen only once. Input material: peripheral blood. The receptor set was obtained from a man aged 35 to 55 with acute or convalescent COVID-19.

The rearrangement links TRBV2 to TRBJ1-4; D gene ambiguous. The CDR3 has 13 amino acids. Looked up from germline, CDR1 is SNHLY and CDR2 is FYNNEI. V lost 11 bases to trimming and J lost 8 bases, with 18 bases between them. CDR3 coding DNA: TGTGCCGGCACGAGGATGAGAAAAGAAAAACTGTTTTTT. This translates into CAGTRMRKEKLFF.

This rearrangement joins TRBV12-3 or TRBV12-4 to TRBJ1-2; possible D gene TRBD1, 5 bases. The CDR3 runs to 13 residues. Trimming left V 3 bases short and J 8 bases short, with 13 bases between. The CDR3 DNA reads as TGTGCCAGCAGTTTGGATCGGGGGGGAGGCTACACCTTC. It specifies CASSLDRGGGYTF.

The chain employs TRBV7-8 and TRBJ1-1; tentative D call: TRBD1 (5 bases). Trimming pared 6 bases from V and 4 bases from J, leaving 15 bases between. The germline V gene has CDR1 SGHVS and CDR2 FQNEAQ. The CDR3 spans 14 residues. This CDR3 reads CASRNQGWGTEAFF. As DNA, the CDR3 is TGTGCCAGCAGGAACCAGGGATGGGGCACTGAAGCTTTCTTT.

The chain recombines TRBV11-3 with TRBJ2-2; 9 bases match TRBD1. V lost 6 bases to trimming and J lost 0 bases; unmatched junction nucleotides: 14. Germline assignment: CDR1 SGHNT and CDR2 YENEEA. CDR3 length: 19 residues. CDR3 protein: CASRPGQGFAGANTGELFF. In nucleotides, the CDR3 is TGTGCCAGCAGACCGGGACAGGGCTTTGCGGGAGCGAACACCGGGGAGCTGTTTTTT.

This clone occurred a few times. This chain connects TRBV27 to TRBJ1-4; 7 bases line up with TRBD1. This CDR3 is built from 14 residues. Germline CDR1 MNHEY, CDR2 SMNVEV (reference sequence). The V gene end was trimmed by 8 bases and the J gene end by 3 bases; junction bases not matched to a gene: 6. CDR3: CASGIGTANEKLFF. In nucleotides, the CDR3 is TGTGCCAGCGGCATCGGGACAGCTAATGAAAAACTGTTTTTT. Full variable domain (remainder filled in from reference TRBV27 and TRBJ1-4): EAQVTQNPRYLITVTGKKLTVTCSQNMNHEYMSWYRQDPGLGLRQIYYSMNVEVTDKGDVPEGYKVSRKEKRNFPLILESPSPNQTSLYFCASGIGTANEKLFFGSGTQLSVL.

This chain's CDR3 is CASSFQGLKTGGNTIYF. Written as DNA, the CDR3 is TGTGCCAGCAGCTTCCAGGGCCTAAAAACGGGCGGAAACACCATATATTTT. The chain couples TRBV11-2 to TRBJ1-3; tentatively, D is TRBD1 (5 bases). Per germline, CDR1 SGHAT and CDR2 FQNNGV. Trimming stripped 3 bases from V and 4 bases from J, with 19 bases between. The CDR3 contains 17 residues.

The chain couples TRBV24-1 to TRBJ1-2; 8 nucleotides agree with TRBD1. This CDR3 spans 14 amino acids. After removal of 7 bases from V and 5 bases from J, the junction contained 8 bases not matched to a gene. In germline, CDR1 is KGHDR, CDR2 SFDVKD. The CDR3 coding sequence is TGTGCCACCAGCCTCAGGGGGCCTCCGTATGGCTACACCTTC. Protein product: CATSLRGPPYGYTF.

J is TRBJ2-4 and V is TRBV9, with 7 positions matching TRBD1. The V segment lost 4 bases and the J segment 0 bases; nucleotides outside the gene matches: 7. Germline V gives CDR1 SGDLS, CDR2 YYNGEE. The CDR3 covers 16 residues. For the CDR3, the DNA is TGTGCCAGCAGCCGGGGACAGAGGCTAGCCAAAAACATTCAGTACTTC. It encodes CASSRGQRLAKNIQYF. Using reference TRBV9 and TRBJ2-4 for the parts outside the CDR3, the full variable domain is DSGVTQTPKHLITATGQRVTLRCSPRSGDLSVYWYQQSLDQGLQFLIQYYNGEERAKGNILERFSAQQFPDLHSELNLSSLELGDSALYFCASSRGQRLAKNIQYFGAGTRLSVL.

This clone was detected only once. CDR3 region: CASSPVMIHEQYF. In DNA, the CDR3 is TGTGCCAGCAGCCCAGTGATGATCCACGAGCAGTACTTC. The J gene is TRBJ2-7, the V gene TRBV11-1; the D is unclear. CDR3 length equals 13 residues. Looked up from germline, CDR1 is SGHAT and CDR2 is FQDESV (reference sequence). The ends were cut back, 5 bases at V and 5 bases at J, with 13 bases in the middle. The variable domain in full, with the rest retrieved from reference TRBV11-1 and TRBJ2-7, is EAEVAQSPRYKITEKSQAVAFWCDPISGHATLYWYRQILGQGPELLVQFQDESVVDDSQLPKDRFSAERLKGVDSTLKIQPAELGDSAMYLCASSPVMIHEQYFGPGTRLTVT.

The gene calls are TRBV6-4 and TRBJ1-1; D possibly corresponds to TRBD1 (6 bases). Germline V CDR1 and CDR2: MRHNA, SNTAGT. The V gene lost 5 bases and the J gene lost 0 bases, with 13 bases spanning the gap. This CDR3 contains 15 residues. CDR3 sequence reads: CASSLTGTMNTEAFF. The CDR3 DNA is TGTGCCAGCAGTCTGACAGGTACTATGAACACTGAAGCTTTCTTT.

As DNA, the CDR3 is TGTGCCAGCAGTTTAACCGGGACAGGGGTCCCAGCTTTCTTT. It is translated as CASSLTGTGVPAFF. The genes are TRBV6-5 and TRBJ1-1, with 10 bases matching TRBD1. Germline CDR1 reads MNHEY; CDR2 reads SVGAGI. Trimming removed 4 bases from V and 10 bases from J; junction bases left unmatched: 9. This CDR3 is 14 amino acids long.

This clone appeared once. The chain has TRBV11-3 and TRBJ1-1; D not certain. Between the trimmed V and J ends, which lost 4 bases and 4 bases, there was a span of 7 bases. Per germline, CDR1 SGHNT and CDR2 YENEEA. The CDR3 has 12 residues. CDR3 loop: CASSSSGTEAFF. For the CDR3, the DNA is TGTGCCAGCAGCTCTTCGGGCACTGAAGCTTTCTTT.

The V and J genes are TRBV28 and TRBJ2-3, with TRBD1 matching over 8 bases. The CDR3 totals 16 residues. With 5 bases clipped from V and 4 bases from J, the junction kept 11 bases outside the gene matches. Per the germline V gene, CDR1 is MDHEN and CDR2 is SYDVKM. The CDR3 sequence is CASSRPGQVGSDTQYF. The CDR3, as DNA: TGTGCCAGCAGTCGTCCGGGACAGGTTGGTTCAGATACGCAGTATTTT.

This clone was observed a few times. The rearrangement links TRBV14 to TRBJ1-2, with D unclear. CDR3 length: 15 amino acids. Germline CDR1 and CDR2: SGHDN and FVKESK. Trimming left V 6 bases short and J 4 bases short, with 18 bases between. For the CDR3, the DNA is TGTGCCAGCAGTCTAACTCGACTCGATGGCTATGGCTACACCTTC. This gives the protein CASSLTRLDGYGYTF.

V usage is TRBV24-1 and J usage is TRBJ1-5; 8 bases are a match to TRBD1. Germline V lookup: CDR1 KGHDR, CDR2 SFDVKD. This CDR3 has 15 residues. Germline trimming cut 2 bases from V and 7 bases from J; bases unmatched to any gene: 6. The CDR3 region is CATSDSGQGWQPQHF. The CDR3 DNA is TGTGCCACCAGTGATTCCGGACAGGGTTGGCAGCCCCAGCATTTT.

The chain employs TRBV19 and TRBJ1-5; D remains ambiguous. With 10 bases removed from V and 2 bases from J, the gap between germline ends came to 12 bases. This CDR3 contains 13 residues. From germline, CDR1 is LNHDA and CDR2 SQIVND (reference sequence). In DNA form, the CDR3 reads TGTGCCACCTGGGTGGGCGGCAATCAGCCCCAGCATTTT. Translating it yields CATWVGGNQPQHF.

The CDR3 DNA follows: TGCGCCAGCAGCACGGGACAGGGGGACACCGGGGAGCTGTTTTTT. This codes for CASSTGQGDTGELFF. The chain carries TRBV5-1 and TRBJ2-2, with TRBD1 identical over 11 bases. The V gene end was trimmed by 4 bases and the J gene end by 3 bases; junction bases not matched to a gene: 2. Germline V lookup: CDR1 SGHRS, CDR2 YFSETQ. The CDR3 spans 15 residues. Using reference TRBV5-1 and TRBJ2-2 for the parts outside the CDR3, the full variable domain is KAGVTQTPRYLIKTRGQQVTLSCSPISGHRSVSWYQQTPGQGLQFLFEYFSETQRNKGNFPGRFSGRQFSNSRSEMNVSTLELGDSALYLCASSTGQGDTGELFFGEGSRLTVL.

This chain joins TRBV3-1 (or the pseudogene TRBV3-2) and TRBJ1-2; no firm D call. This CDR3 is 17 amino acids long. Germline V gives CDR1 LGHDT, CDR2 YNNKEL (reference sequence). Deletions cut 0 bases from V and 0 bases from J, with 14 bases between. The chain's CDR3 is CASSQDLRPGANYGYTF. The CDR3 nucleotides are TGTGCCAGCAGCCAAGATCTTCGGCCTGGAGCTAACTATGGCTACACCTTC.

CDR3 nucleotide sequence: TGTGCCAGCAGCCGGGACAACGGATACGAGCAGTACTTC. This encodes CASSRDNGYEQYF. V and J are TRBV7-3 and TRBJ2-7; possible D gene TRBD1, 6 bases. Per the germline V gene, CDR1 is SGHTA and CDR2 is FQGTGA. The V gene lost 5 bases and the J gene lost 4 bases, with 12 bases spanning the gap. CDR3 length: 13 amino acids.

This clone appeared once. The genes are TRBV10-3 and TRBJ1-3; perhaps TRBD1 as D (6 bases). From germline, CDR1 is ENHRY and CDR2 SYGVKD. This CDR3 contains 12 residues. The V end was cut by 11 bases, the J end by 4 bases, with 12 bases between. CDR3 region: CASRGVGNTIYF. DNA of the CDR3: TGTGCCTCCAGGGGCGTAGGAAACACCATATATTTT.

The V and J genes are TRBV10-2 and TRBJ2-3; D is perhaps TRBD1 (6 bases). CDR3 size: 15 residues. Germline CDR1 is WSHSY and CDR2 is SAAADI. V was cut by 8 bases and J by 0 bases, with 15 bases left in between. The CDR3 sequence: CASAPGTLSTDTQYF. CDR3 coding DNA: TGCGCCAGCGCCCCCGGGACATTAAGCACAGATACGCAGTATTTT.